This TCR beta chain is drawn from a study of low-dose radiotherapy and immunotherapy resistance in tumors (dated by TCRdb to the early 2020s). In terms of the full investigation: Patients in Cohort 1 were given 0.5 Gy per fraction every 2 weeks, and the prescribed total PTV dose was 6.5 Gy. Patients in Cohort 2 were given 1 Gy per fraction every two weeks, for a total of 13 Gy across 26 weeks. Nivolumab was administered intravenously as a 240 mg flat dose every two weeks, and ipilimumab was administered intravenously at 1 mg/kg every six weeks. Cyclophosphamide 200 mg/m2 was administered intravenously every two weeks, one day before each radiation and immunotherapy administration. Patients took aspirin 300 mg orally once daily for four cycles, starting on cycle 1 day 1. No randomization into treatment groups was done for the people taking part in the trial. The translational analysis covered eight patients: three from the first dose cohort and the first five from the second dose cohort.

Taken from cysteine to phenylalanine, the CDR3 has 13 residues. Only the CDR3 portion is preserved as DNA: 39 bases, with reading frame beginning at the first base. V lost 5 bases and J lost 1 base; the stretch between them is 6 bases long. CDR1 and CDR2 were assigned from the germline V gene as SGHAT and FQNNGV. First-strand cDNA was synthesized with Superscript III and a set of TRAV- and TRBV-specific primers, covering both TCRalpha and TCRbeta chains. TCRs were amplified for 15 to 20 PCR cycles with Phusion, using a constant-region primer paired with the adapter attached to the V primers. Isolated mRNA was amplified with the MessageAmp II aRNA Amplification Kit, using an approximately 17-hour in vitro transcription at 37°C. The Dynabeads mRNA DIRECT Purification Kit was used to isolate the mRNA for TCR sequencing. A second approximately 25-cycle Phusion PCR added indexed Illumina adapters, and products were purified with AMPure XP beads. The original methods were these. Using custom Perl scripts, TCR sequences that encoded the same protein were pooled, out-of-frame sequences were dropped, and the abundance of each clonotype was calculated. TCR sequences supported by only a single read were excluded from analysis. Among the metrics used to describe the repertoires were Shannon entropy, Gini index, clonality, richness, and the frequency of TCRs shared between repertoires. TCRdb reanalyzed the raw reads on its own, using fastp at Q25 for trimming and MiXCR for clone calling, and kept in-frame beta chains. Rows are combined by CDR3 protein, so each entry shows the most common genes and DNA. The V and J calls were not made by the authors but by TCRdb's processing. This sample lists about 13,000 distinct CDR3 sequences; about 75% were detected once. The leading ten clones occupy around 5% of the sample.

This clonotype has a handful of counts. Its antigen target is currently unknown. No clone much larger than this one lies a single base away; base qualities are absent. Donors were enrolled in RACIN, a single-arm phase I dose-escalation trial in which nivolumab, ipilimumab, aspirin, low-dose cyclophosphamide and low-dose radiotherapy were combined. Eligible patients had advanced, TIL-negative solid tumors. The origin of this receptor is a human donor with advanced metastatic prostate, ovarian, gallbladder or colorectal cancer (not recorded which). This table probably holds off-target reads from a library built for another chain. The V and J segments used are TRBV11-2 and TRBJ1-3; no D segment can be confidently identified. The CDR3 region has the sequence CASSPGSGNTIYF. The DNA sequence is TGTGCCAGCAGCCCAGGATCTGGAAACACCATATATTTT.